A single sample is the source of the 11 T cell receptor beta chains below, sequenced in a study of CD8 T cells in Susac syndrome. When the RNA was reverse transcribed, random hexamers were used with an input of roughly 0.5 to 1 ug. TCRdb re-called the immunoSEQ multiplex PCR reads with MiXCR, one entry per CDR3 protein. Of about 280,000 distinct CDR3 sequences listed, roughly 81% are singletons. The material sequenced was CD8+ T cells from PBMCs. These receptors all come from a human donor with multiple sclerosis.

V usage is TRBV27 and J usage is TRBJ2-7; no firm D call. CDR3 length equals 17 residues. Trimming stripped 2 bases from V and 2 bases from J, with 19 bases between. Germline CDR1 MNHEY, CDR2 SMNVEV (reference sequence). CDR3 amino acids: CASSLNPRRGITYEQYF. Here the CDR3 DNA reads TGTGCCAGCAGTTTAAATCCCCGTCGTGGGATTACCTACGAGCAGTACTTC.

The J gene is TRBJ2-1, the V gene TRBV9; D might be TRBD1 (5 bases). The CDR3 has 15 residues. Germline CDR1 SGDLS, CDR2 YYNGEE. Trimming took 0 bases from V and 5 from J, leaving 12 bases between them. CDR3 residues: CASSVEGRANNEQFF. As DNA, the CDR3 is TGTGCCAGCAGCGTAGAGGGCAGGGCAAACAATGAGCAGTTCTTC.

V gene TRBV27 combines with J gene TRBJ2-2; no reliable D call. The CDR3 is 13 amino acids. Trimming cost V 0 bases and J 6 bases, with 5 bases left between them. Germline V lookup: CDR1 MNHEY, CDR2 SMNVEV (reference sequence). The DNA of the CDR3 is TGTGCCAGCAGTTTATCCCCCCCCGGGGAGCTGTTTTTT. Residues: CASSLSPPGELFF.

Points on this clonotype: The junction does not match germline at one end; this may be a read error. This chain connects TRBV7-8 to TRBJ2-5; no reliable D call. The CDR3 length is 15 residues. Germline CDR1 reads SGHVS; CDR2 reads FQNEAQ. The CDR3 DNA follows: TGTGCCAGCAACTTAAACACCGGGCGCCAAGAGACCCAGTACTTC. Residues: CASNLNTGRQETQYF.

The chain links TRBV11-2 to TRBJ1-1, with 9 bases fitting TRBD1. The CDR3 contains 17 residues. Losses at the gene ends were 2 bases for V and 2 bases for J; bases not matched to a gene: 9. Looked up from germline, CDR1 is SGHAT and CDR2 is FQNNGV. The CDR3: CASSLTNRGLRNTEAFF. CDR3 DNA: TGTGCCAGCAGCTTAACAAACAGGGGGCTTCGAAACACTGAAGCTTTCTTT.

This chain connects TRBV11-2 to TRBJ2-1; D is perhaps TRBD1 or TRBD2 (5 bases each). The CDR3 is made up of 16 amino acids. Germline lookup yields CDR1 SGHAT and CDR2 FQNNGV. V was cut by 4 bases and J by 4 bases, with 17 bases left in between. CDR3 bases: TGTGCCAGCAGCTCTCTGAAGGGCAGGGAGTACAATGAGCAGTTCTTC. Translated: CASSSLKGREYNEQFF. Filled out from reference TRBV11-2 and TRBJ2-1, the complete variable domain reads EAGVAQSPRYKIIEKRQSVAFWCNPISGHATLYWYQQILGQGPKLLIQFQNNGVVDDSQLPKDRFSAERLKGVDSTLKIQPAKLEDSAVYLCASSSLKGREYNEQFFGPGTRLTVL.

The rearrangement links TRBV27 to TRBJ2-1; 11 bases are a match to TRBD2. The V gene end was trimmed by 0 bases and the J gene end by 3 bases; junction bases not matched to a gene: 1. CDR1 MNHEY and CDR2 SMNVEV come from the germline V gene (reference sequence). The CDR3 loop spans 16 amino acids. The CDR3 DNA reads as TGTGCCAGCAGTTTATCTCTAGCGGGAGGCTACAATGAGCAGTTCTTC. As protein: CASSLSLAGGYNEQFF.

This chain uses TRBV27 with TRBJ2-7, with 7 bases identical to TRBD1. V trimming: 6 bases; J trimming: 6 bases; junction bases outside the gene matches: 5. The length of the CDR3 is 12 residues. The germline gives CDR1 MNHEY, CDR2 SMNVEV (reference sequence). The CDR3 sequence: CASSMTGREQYF. The CDR3 DNA reads TGTGCCAGCAGCATGACAGGGCGCGAGCAGTACTTC.

The chain combines TRBV7-2 with TRBJ1-1, with TRBD1 matching over 8 bases. The junction had 7 bases not matched to a gene; V was cut back by 6 bases and J by 4 bases. The CDR3 length is 14 residues. Germline V gene data show CDR1 as SGHTA and CDR2 as FQGNSA. In DNA, the CDR3 is TGTGCCAGCAGTCTTAACAGGGGGGTCACTGAAGCTTTCTTT. Translating gives CASSLNRGVTEAFF.

This chain links TRBV11-2 with TRBJ2-2; a possible D gene is TRBD1 (5 bases). Per germline, CDR1 SGHAT and CDR2 FQNNGV. The CDR3 has 15 residues. With 4 bases removed from V and 2 bases from J, the gap between germline ends came to 11 bases. The CDR3 spells CASSWGAGNTGELFF. CDR3 sequence (DNA): TGTGCCAGCAGCTGGGGCGCTGGTAACACCGGGGAGCTGTTTTTT.

The rearrangement joins TRBV28 to TRBJ1-2, with D hard to call. V lost 3 bases, J lost 1 base, and 21 bases lay in between. The CDR3 loop spans 18 amino acids. Germline V gives CDR1 MDHEN, CDR2 SYDVKM. The CDR3 here is CASSFPWSGAYYNYGYTF. The CDR3, as DNA: TGTGCCAGCAGTTTTCCATGGTCAGGAGCCTACTATAACTATGGCTACACCTTC.